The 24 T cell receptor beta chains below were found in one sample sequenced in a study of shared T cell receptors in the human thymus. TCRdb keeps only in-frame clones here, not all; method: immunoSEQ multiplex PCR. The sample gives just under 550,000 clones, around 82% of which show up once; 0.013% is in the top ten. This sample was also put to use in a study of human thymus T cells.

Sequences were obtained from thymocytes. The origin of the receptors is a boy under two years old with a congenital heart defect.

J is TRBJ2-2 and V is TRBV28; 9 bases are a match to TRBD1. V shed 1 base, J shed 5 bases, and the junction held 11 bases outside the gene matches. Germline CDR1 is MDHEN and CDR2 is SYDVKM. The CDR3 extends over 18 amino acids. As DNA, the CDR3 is TGTGCCAGCAGTTTATTTCCCTCCCGGGACAGGGAAACCGGGGAGCTGTTTTTT. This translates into CASSLFPSRDRETGELFF. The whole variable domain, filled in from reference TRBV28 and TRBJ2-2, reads DVKVTQSSRYLVKRTGEKVFLECVQDMDHENMFWYRQDPGLGLRLIYFSYDVKMKEKGDIPEGYSVSREKKERFSLILESASTNQTSMYLCASSLFPSRDRETGELFFGEGSRLTVL.

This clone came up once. The CDR3 DNA follows: TGTGCCAGCAGCCCACCGAGGAGTGAGCAGTTCTTC. Residues: CASSPPRSEQFF. V is TRBV7-6 and J is TRBJ2-1; D is unresolved. V lost 5 bases and J lost 9, with 11 bases in between. Germline assignment: CDR1 SGHVS and CDR2 FNYEAQ. The CDR3 length is 12 residues.

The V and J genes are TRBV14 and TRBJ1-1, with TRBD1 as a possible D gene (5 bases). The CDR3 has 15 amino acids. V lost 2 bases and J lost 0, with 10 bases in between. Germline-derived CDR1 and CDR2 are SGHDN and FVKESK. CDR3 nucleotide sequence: TGTGCCAGCAGCCAACCCAGGGCAGTGAACACTGAAGCTTTCTTT. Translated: CASSQPRAVNTEAFF.

CDR3 loop: CASSQAVPAQDGYTF. The CDR3 nucleotides read TGTGCCAGCAGCCAAGCAGTGCCTGCCCAGGATGGCTACACCTTC. This chain connects TRBV14 to TRBJ1-2, with unresolved D. With 1 base removed from V and 6 bases from J, the gap between germline ends came to 15 bases. This CDR3 spans 15 amino acids. Germline lookup yields CDR1 SGHDN and CDR2 FVKESK. The whole variable domain, filled in from reference TRBV14 and TRBJ1-2, reads EAGVTQFPSHSVIEKGQTVTLRCDPISGHDNLYWYRRVMGKEIKFLLHFVKESKQDESGMPNNRFLAERTGGTYSTLKVQPAELEDSGVYFCASSQAVPAQDGYTFGSGTRLTVV.

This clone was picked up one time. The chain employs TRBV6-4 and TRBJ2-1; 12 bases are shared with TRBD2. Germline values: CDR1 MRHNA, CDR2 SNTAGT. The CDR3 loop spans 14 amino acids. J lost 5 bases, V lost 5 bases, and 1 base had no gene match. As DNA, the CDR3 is TGTGCCAGCAGTCGACTAGCGGGAGACAATGAGCAGTTCTTC. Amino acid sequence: CASSRLAGDNEQFF.

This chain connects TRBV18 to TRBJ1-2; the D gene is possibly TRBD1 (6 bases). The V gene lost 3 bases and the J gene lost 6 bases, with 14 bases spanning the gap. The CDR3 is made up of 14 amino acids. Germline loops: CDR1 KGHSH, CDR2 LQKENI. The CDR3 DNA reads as TGTGCCAGCTCACCCGGAAACAGGGAAGATGGCTACACCTTC. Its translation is CASSPGNREDGYTF.

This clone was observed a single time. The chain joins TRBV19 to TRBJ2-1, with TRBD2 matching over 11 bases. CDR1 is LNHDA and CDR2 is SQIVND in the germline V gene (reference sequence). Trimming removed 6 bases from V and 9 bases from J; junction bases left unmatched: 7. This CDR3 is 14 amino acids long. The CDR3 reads CASRRTSGGGEQFF. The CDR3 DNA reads TGTGCCAGTAGGCGTACTAGCGGGGGAGGTGAGCAGTTCTTC.

CDR3 in amino acids: CASSPRQQGTGGNTIYF. The CDR3 coding sequence is TGTGCCAGCAGCCCACGACAACAGGGGACGGGCGGAAACACCATATATTTT. V gene TRBV7-3 combines with J gene TRBJ1-3, with 7 nucleotides matching TRBD1. Looked up from germline, CDR1 is SGHTA and CDR2 is FQGTGA. V gave up 5 bases and J gave up 4 bases; unmatched junction bases: 14. CDR3 length: 17 amino acids.

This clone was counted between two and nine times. The CDR3 here is CASLATYGYTF. Here the CDR3 DNA reads TGTGCCAGTCTAGCAACCTACGGCTACACCTTC. This chain connects TRBV19 to TRBJ1-2; D unresolved. CDR1 is LNHDA, CDR2 SQIVND, per germline (reference sequence). V was trimmed by 8 bases and J by 8 bases, leaving 12 bases between them. The CDR3 loop spans 11 amino acids. The variable domain in full, with the rest retrieved from reference TRBV19 and TRBJ1-2, is DGGITQSPKYLFRKEGQNVTLSCEQNLNHDAMYWYRQDPGQGLRLIYYSQIVNDFQKGDIAEGYSVSREKKESFPLTVTSAQKNPTAFYLCASLATYGYTFGSGTRLTVV.

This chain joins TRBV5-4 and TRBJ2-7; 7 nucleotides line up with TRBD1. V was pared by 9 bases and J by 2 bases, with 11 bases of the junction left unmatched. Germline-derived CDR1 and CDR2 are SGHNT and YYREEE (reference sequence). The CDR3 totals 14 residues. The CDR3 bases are TGTGCCATCTCATCCCGGGACAGAGCCTACGAGCAGTACTTC. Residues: CAISSRDRAYEQYF.

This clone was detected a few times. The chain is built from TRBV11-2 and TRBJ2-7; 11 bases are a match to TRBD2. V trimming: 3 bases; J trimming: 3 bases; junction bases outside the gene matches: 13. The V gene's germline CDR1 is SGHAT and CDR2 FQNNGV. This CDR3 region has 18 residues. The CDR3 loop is CASSFRRGKLAGGYEQYF. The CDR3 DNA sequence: TGTGCCAGCAGCTTTCGACGCGGGAAGCTAGCGGGAGGCTACGAGCAGTACTTC. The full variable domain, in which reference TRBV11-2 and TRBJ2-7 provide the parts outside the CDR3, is EAGVAQSPRYKIIEKRQSVAFWCNPISGHATLYWYQQILGQGPKLLIQFQNNGVVDDSQLPKDRFSAERLKGVDSTLKIQPAKLEDSAVYLCASSFRRGKLAGGYEQYFGPGTRLTVT.

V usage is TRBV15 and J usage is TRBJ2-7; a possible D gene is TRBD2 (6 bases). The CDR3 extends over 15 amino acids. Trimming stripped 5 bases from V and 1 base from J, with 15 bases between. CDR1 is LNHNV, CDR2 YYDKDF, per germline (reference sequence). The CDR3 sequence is CATSLGCGGSYEQYF. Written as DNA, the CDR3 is TGTGCCACCAGCCTCGGGTGTGGGGGGTCCTACGAGCAGTACTTC.

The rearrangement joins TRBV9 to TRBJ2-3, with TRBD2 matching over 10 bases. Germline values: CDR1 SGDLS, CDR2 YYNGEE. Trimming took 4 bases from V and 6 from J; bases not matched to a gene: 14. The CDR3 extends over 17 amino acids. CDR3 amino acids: CASSYKDVAGGRDTQYF. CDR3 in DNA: TGTGCCAGCAGCTACAAGGATGTAGCGGGAGGCCGGGATACGCAGTATTTT.

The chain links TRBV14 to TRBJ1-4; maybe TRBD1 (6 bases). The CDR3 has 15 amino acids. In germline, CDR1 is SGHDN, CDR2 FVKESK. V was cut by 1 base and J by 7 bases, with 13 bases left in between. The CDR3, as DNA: TGTGCCAGCAGCCAAGTCGGGGGGGCGCGTGAAAAACTGTTTTTT. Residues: CASSQVGGAREKLFF.

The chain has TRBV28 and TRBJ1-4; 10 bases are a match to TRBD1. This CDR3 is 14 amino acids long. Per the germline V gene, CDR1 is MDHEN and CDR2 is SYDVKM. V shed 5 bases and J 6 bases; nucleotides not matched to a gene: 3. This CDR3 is CASSLGQGDEKLFF. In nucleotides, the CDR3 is TGTGCCAGCAGTCTAGGACAGGGGGATGAAAAACTGTTTTTT.

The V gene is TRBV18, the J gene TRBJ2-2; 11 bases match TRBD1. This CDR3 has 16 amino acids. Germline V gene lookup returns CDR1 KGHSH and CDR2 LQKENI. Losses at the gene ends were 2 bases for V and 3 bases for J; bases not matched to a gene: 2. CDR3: CASSPRGQGDTGELFF. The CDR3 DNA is TGTGCCAGCTCACCAAGGGGACAGGGGGACACCGGGGAGCTGTTTTTT.

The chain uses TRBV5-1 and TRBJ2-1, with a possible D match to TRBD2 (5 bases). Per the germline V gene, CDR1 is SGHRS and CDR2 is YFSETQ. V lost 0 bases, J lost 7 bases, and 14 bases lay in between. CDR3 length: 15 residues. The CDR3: CASSLAEGRGNEQFF. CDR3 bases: TGCGCCAGCAGCTTGGCCGAAGGCCGGGGAAATGAGCAGTTCTTC.

For the CDR3, the DNA is TGTGCCAGTAGTCGGAGGGACTATGGCTACACCTTC. It is translated as CASSRRDYGYTF. The chain combines TRBV19 with TRBJ1-2; no clear D gene. Germline assignment: CDR1 LNHDA and CDR2 SQIVND (reference sequence). V gave up 5 bases and J gave up 3 bases, with 7 bases separating them. This CDR3 is 12 amino acids long.

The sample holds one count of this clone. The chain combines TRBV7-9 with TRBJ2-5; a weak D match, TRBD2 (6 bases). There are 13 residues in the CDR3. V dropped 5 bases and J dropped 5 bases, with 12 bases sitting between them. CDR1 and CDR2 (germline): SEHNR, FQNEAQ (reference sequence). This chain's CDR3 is CASSGRLSETQYF. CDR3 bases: TGTGCCAGCAGCGGGAGGCTGTCCGAGACCCAGTACTTC.

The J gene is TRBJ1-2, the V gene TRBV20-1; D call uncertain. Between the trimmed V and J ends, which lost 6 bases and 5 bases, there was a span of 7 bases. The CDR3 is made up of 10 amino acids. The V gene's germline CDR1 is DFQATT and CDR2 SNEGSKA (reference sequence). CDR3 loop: CSAWRYGYTF. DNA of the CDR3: TGCAGTGCCTGGAGGTATGGCTACACCTTC.

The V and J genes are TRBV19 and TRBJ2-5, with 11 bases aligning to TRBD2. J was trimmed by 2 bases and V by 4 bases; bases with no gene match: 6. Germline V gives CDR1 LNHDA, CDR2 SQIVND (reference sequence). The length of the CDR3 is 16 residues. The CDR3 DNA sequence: TGTGCCAGTAGTAAACCCGGGACTAGCGGACAAGAGACCCAGTACTTC. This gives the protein CASSKPGTSGQETQYF. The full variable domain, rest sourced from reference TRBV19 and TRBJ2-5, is DGGITQSPKYLFRKEGQNVTLSCEQNLNHDAMYWYRQDPGQGLRLIYYSQIVNDFQKGDIAEGYSVSREKKESFPLTVTSAQKNPTAFYLCASSKPGTSGQETQYFGPGTRLLVL.

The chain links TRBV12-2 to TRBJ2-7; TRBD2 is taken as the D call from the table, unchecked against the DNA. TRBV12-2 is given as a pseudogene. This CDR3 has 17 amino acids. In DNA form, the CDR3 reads TGTGCAAGTCGCTTAGTTTTTACGGGAGAAGCTTCCTACGAGCAGTACTTC. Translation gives CASRLVFTGEASYEQYF.

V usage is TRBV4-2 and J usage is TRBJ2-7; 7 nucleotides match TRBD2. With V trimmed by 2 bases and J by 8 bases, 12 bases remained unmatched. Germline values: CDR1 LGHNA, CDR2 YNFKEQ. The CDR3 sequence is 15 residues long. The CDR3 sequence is CASSQPQIAGSKQYF. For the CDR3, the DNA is TGTGCCAGCAGCCAACCTCAGATAGCGGGCTCCAAGCAGTACTTC.

For the CDR3, the DNA is TGTGCCATCACCCGAGGACTAGCGGGAAGCACAGATACGCAGTATTTT. This encodes CAITRGLAGSTDTQYF. The chain uses TRBV10-3 and TRBJ2-3; 12 bases are a match to TRBD2. Germline loops: CDR1 ENHRY, CDR2 SYGVKD. The CDR3 has 16 residues. The V and J ends lost 7 bases and 0 bases, in that order; junction bases with no gene match: 5.